This TCR beta chain was retrieved from a study of T cell changes during pregnancy in multiple sclerosis. Sequencing used immunoSEQ multiplex PCR; TCRdb keeps in-frame clones, though not all of them. This table has tens of thousands of clones, roughly 93% appearing once. After removal of 6 bases from V and 6 bases from J, the junction contained 7 bases not matched to a gene. Germline-derived CDR1 and CDR2 are SNHLY and FYNNEI. CDR3 length: 13 residues. This rearrangement joins TRBV2 to TRBJ1-1; 7 positions match TRBD1. The sequencing here drew on CD8+ T cells from peripheral blood mononuclear cells, taken after pregnancy. The clonotype was recovered from a female donor with multiple sclerosis, enrolled in a pregnancy study. The CDR3: CASRTGVYAEAFF. The CDR3 nucleotides are TGTGCCAGCAGAACAGGGGTATACGCTGAAGCTTTCTTT.